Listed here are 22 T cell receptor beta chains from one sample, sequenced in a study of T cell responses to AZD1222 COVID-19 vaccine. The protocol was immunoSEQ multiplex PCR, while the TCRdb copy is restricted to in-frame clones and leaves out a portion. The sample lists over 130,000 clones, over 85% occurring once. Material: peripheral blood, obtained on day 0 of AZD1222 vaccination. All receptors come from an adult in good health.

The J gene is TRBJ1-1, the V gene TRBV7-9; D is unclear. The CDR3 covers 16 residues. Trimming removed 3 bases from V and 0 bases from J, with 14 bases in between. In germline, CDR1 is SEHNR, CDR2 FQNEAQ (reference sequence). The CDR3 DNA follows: TGTGCCAGCAGCTTTATTGGCGAGATCATGAACACTGAAGCTTTCTTT. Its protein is CASSFIGEIMNTEAFF.

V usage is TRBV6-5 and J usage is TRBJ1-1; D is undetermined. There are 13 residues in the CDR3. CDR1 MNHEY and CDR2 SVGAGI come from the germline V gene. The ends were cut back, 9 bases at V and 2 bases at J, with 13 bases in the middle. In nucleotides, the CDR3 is TGTGCCAGTCACGATACGATAAACACTGAAGCTTTCTTT. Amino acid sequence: CASHDTINTEAFF.

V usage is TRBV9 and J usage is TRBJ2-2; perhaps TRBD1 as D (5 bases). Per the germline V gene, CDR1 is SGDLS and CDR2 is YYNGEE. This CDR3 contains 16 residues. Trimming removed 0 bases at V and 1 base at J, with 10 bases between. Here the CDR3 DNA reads TGTGCCAGCAGCGTAGTAGACAGATTGAACACCGGGGAGCTGTTTTTT. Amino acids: CASSVVDRLNTGELFF.

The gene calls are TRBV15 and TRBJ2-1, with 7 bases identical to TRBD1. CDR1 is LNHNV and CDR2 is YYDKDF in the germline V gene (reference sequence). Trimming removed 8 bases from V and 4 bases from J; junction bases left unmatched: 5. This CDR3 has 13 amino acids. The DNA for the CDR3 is TGTGCCACCGCGGACAGGACATACAATGAGCAGTTCTTC. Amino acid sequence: CATADRTYNEQFF.

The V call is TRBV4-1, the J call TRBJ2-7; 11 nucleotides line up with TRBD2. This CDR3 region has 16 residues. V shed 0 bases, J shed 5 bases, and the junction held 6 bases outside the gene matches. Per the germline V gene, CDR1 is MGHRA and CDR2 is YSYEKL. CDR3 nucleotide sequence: TGCGCCAGCAGCCAAGAAATAGCGGGAGGGCCAAACGAGCAGTACTTC. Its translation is CASSQEIAGGPNEQYF.

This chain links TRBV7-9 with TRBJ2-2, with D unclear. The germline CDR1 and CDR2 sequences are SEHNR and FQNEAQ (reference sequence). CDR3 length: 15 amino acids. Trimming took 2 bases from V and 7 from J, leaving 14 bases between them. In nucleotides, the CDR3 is TGTGCCAGCAGCTTACTTCAGCCCATTAACGGGGAGCTGTTTTTT. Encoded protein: CASSLLQPINGELFF.

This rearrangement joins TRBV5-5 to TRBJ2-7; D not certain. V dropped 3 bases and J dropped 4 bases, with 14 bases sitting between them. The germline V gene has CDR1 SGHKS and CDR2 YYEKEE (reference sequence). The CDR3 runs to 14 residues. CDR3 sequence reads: CASSYTVVQYEQYF. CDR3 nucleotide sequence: TGTGCCAGCAGCTATACGGTAGTCCAGTACGAGCAGTACTTC. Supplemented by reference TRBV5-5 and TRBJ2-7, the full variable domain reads DAGVTQSPTHLIKTRGQQVTLRCSPISGHKSVSWYQQVLGQGPQFIFQYYEKEERGRGNFPDRFSARQFPNYSSELNVNALLLGDSALYLCASSYTVVQYEQYFGPGTRLTVT.

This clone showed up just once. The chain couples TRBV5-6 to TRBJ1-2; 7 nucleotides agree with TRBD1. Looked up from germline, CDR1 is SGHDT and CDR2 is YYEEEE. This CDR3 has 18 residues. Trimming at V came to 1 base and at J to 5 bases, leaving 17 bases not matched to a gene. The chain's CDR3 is CASSLYSGQEDREYGYTF. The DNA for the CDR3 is TGTGCCAGCAGCTTGTATTCTGGACAGGAGGATCGGGAATATGGCTACACCTTC.

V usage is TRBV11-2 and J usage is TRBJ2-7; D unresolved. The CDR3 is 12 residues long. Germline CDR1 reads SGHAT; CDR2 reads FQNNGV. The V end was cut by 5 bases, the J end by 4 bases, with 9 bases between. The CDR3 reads CASSHLGYEQYF. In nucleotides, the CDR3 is TGTGCCAGCAGCCATCTAGGGTACGAGCAGTACTTC.

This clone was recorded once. CDR3 nucleotides: TGTGCCAGCAGTTTGCGGACAGGAGGGCCAACTGAAGCTTTCTTT. Its protein product is CASSLRTGGPTEAFF. The chain has TRBV28 and TRBJ1-1; TRBD1 aligns across 7 bases. CDR1 is MDHEN and CDR2 is SYDVKM in the germline V gene. V was clipped by 3 bases and J by 5 bases; unmatched bases: 9. The length of the CDR3 is 15 residues.

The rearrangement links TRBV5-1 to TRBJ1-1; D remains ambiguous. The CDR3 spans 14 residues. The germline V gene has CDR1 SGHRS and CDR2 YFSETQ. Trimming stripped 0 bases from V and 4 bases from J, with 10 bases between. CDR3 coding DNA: TGCGCCAGCAGCTTGGGGACCTCTAGCACTGAAGCTTTCTTT. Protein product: CASSLGTSSTEAFF. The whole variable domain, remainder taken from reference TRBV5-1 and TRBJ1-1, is KAGVTQTPRYLIKTRGQQVTLSCSPISGHRSVSWYQQTPGQGLQFLFEYFSETQRNKGNFPGRFSGRQFSNSRSEMNVSTLELGDSALYLCASSLGTSSTEAFFGQGTRLTVV.

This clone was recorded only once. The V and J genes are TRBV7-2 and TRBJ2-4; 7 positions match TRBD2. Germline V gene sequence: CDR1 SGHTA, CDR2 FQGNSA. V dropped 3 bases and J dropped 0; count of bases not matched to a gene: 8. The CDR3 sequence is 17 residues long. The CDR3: CASSFRLADVAKNIQYF. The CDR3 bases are TGTGCCAGCAGCTTCCGCCTAGCGGATGTAGCCAAAAACATTCAGTACTTC.

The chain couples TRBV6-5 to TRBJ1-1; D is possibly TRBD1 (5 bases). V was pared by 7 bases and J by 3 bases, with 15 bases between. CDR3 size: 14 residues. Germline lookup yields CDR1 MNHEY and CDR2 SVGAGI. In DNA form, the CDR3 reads TGTGCCAGCATGGAGGCGCCGGGGGACACTGAAGCTTTCTTT. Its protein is CASMEAPGDTEAFF.

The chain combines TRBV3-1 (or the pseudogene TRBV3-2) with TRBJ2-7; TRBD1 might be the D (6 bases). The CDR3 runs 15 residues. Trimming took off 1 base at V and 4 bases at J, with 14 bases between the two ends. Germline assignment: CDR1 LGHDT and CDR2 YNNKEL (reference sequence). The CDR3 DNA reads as TGTGCCAGCAGCCAAGGATGGCAGGGGAATTACGAGCAGTACTTC. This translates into CASSQGWQGNYEQYF.

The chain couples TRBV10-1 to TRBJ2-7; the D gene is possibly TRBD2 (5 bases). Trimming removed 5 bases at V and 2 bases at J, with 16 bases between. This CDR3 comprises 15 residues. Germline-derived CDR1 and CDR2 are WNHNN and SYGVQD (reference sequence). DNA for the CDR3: TGCGCCAGCAGTCGGGATTTACAGAACACCTACGAGCAGTACTTC. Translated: CASSRDLQNTYEQYF.

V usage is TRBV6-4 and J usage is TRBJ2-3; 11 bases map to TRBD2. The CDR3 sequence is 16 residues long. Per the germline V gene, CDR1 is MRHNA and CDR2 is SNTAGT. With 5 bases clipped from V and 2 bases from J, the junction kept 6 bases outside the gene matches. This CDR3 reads CASSNLAGGHTDTQYF. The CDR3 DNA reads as TGTGCCAGCAGTAACCTAGCGGGAGGCCACACAGATACGCAGTATTTT.

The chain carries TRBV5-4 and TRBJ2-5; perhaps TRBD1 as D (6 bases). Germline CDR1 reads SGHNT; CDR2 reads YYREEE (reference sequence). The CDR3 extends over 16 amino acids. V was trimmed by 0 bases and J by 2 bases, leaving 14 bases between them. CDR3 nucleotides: TGTGCCAGCAGCTTGGGCAGGGGCTTGGGGCAAGAGACCCAGTACTTC. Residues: CASSLGRGLGQETQYF.

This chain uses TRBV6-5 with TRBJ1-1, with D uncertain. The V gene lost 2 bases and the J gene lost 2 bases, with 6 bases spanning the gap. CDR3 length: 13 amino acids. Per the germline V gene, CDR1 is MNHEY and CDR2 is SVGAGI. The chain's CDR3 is CASSYGTNTEAFF. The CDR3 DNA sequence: TGTGCCAGCAGTTACGGCACAAACACTGAAGCTTTCTTT.

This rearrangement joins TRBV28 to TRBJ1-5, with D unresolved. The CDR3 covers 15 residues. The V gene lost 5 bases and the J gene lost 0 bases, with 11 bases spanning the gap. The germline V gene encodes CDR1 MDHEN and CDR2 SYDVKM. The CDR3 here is CASSPLTSSNQPQHF. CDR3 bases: TGTGCCAGCAGTCCCCTGACATCTAGCAATCAGCCCCAGCATTTT. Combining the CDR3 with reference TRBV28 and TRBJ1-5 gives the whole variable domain DVKVTQSSRYLVKRTGEKVFLECVQDMDHENMFWYRQDPGLGLRLIYFSYDVKMKEKGDIPEGYSVSREKKERFSLILESASTNQTSMYLCASSPLTSSNQPQHFGDGTRLSIL.

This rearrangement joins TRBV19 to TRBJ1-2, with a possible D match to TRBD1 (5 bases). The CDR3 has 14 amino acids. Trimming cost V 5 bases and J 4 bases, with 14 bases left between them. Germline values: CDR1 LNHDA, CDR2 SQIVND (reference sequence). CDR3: CASSPRQGSYGYTF. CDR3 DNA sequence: TGTGCCAGTAGTCCCCGCCAGGGTTCCTATGGCTACACCTTC. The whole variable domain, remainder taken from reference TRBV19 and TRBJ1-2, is DGGITQSPKYLFRKEGQNVTLSCEQNLNHDAMYWYRQDPGQGLRLIYYSQIVNDFQKGDIAEGYSVSREKKESFPLTVTSAQKNPTAFYLCASSPRQGSYGYTFGSGTRLTVV.

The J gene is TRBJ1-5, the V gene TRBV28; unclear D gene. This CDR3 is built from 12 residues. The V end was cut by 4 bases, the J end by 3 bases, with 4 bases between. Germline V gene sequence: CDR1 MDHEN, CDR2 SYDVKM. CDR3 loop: CASSSANQPQHF. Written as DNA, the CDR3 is TGTGCCAGCAGTTCCGCCAATCAGCCCCAGCATTTT.

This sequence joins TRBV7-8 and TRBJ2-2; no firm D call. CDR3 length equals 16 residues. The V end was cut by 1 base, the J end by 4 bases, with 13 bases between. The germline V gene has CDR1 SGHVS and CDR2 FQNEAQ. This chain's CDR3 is CASSLGGLSITGELFF. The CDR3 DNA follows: TGTGCCAGCAGCTTAGGCGGCCTTTCGATCACCGGGGAGCTGTTTTTT.